Shown below are 25 T cell receptor beta chains from a single sample sequenced in a study of cytomegalovirus exposure and HLA in healthy donors. 60 Vbeta and 13 Jbeta primers were used in PCR. Here immunoSEQ multiplex PCR was the method, and the copy in TCRdb shows in-frame clones only, minus some. The data show roughly 180,000 clones, around 80% seen once. Source material: PBMCs. The receptors were sampled from a young woman in good health and CMV-seropositive.

The V and J genes are TRBV28 and TRBJ1-5; D perhaps matches TRBD1 (6 bases). CDR3 length: 16 amino acids. Deletions cut 3 bases from V and 11 bases from J, with 23 bases between. Per the germline V gene, CDR1 is MDHEN and CDR2 is SYDVKM. The CDR3 loop reads CASSLGTTGELGTQHF. CDR3 in DNA: TGTGCCAGCAGTTTGGGGACGACAGGAGAGTTAGGTACCCAGCATTTT. The full variable domain, rest sourced from reference TRBV28 and TRBJ1-5, is DVKVTQSSRYLVKRTGEKVFLECVQDMDHENMFWYRQDPGLGLRLIYFSYDVKMKEKGDIPEGYSVSREKKERFSLILESASTNQTSMYLCASSLGTTGELGTQHFGDGTRLSIL.

The CDR3 reads CATSRDHLAGGLTETQYF. The CDR3 bases are TGTGCCACCAGCAGAGATCACCTAGCGGGGGGCCTAACAGAGACCCAGTACTTC. The chain combines TRBV15 with TRBJ2-5, with 11 bases lining up with TRBD2. This CDR3 comprises 18 residues. Trimming at V came to 0 bases and at J to 4 bases, leaving 10 bases not matched to a gene. Germline CDR1 reads LNHNV; CDR2 reads YYDKDF (reference sequence).

This rearrangement joins TRBV7-2 to TRBJ2-7, with D unclear. Deletions cut 1 base from V and 4 bases from J, with 8 bases between. CDR1 and CDR2 (germline): SGHTA, FQGNSA. This CDR3 comprises 13 residues. DNA for the CDR3: TGTGCCAGCAGCTTAGATCCCTCGTACGAGCAGTACTTC. It is translated as CASSLDPSYEQYF.

The table lists this clone with a few counts. The chain uses TRBV7-8 and TRBJ2-3; TRBD2 is a possible D gene (6 bases). Trimming pared 3 bases from V and 6 bases from J, leaving 13 bases between. Germline CDR1 is SGHVS and CDR2 is FQNEAQ. The CDR3 extends over 14 amino acids. The CDR3 spells CASSFGQGGDTQYF. As DNA, the CDR3 is TGTGCCAGCAGCTTCGGTCAGGGAGGTGATACGCAGTATTTT.

The rearrangement links TRBV7-2 to TRBJ2-1; 9 bases map to TRBD2. Germline values: CDR1 SGHTA, CDR2 FQGNSA. Trimming took 6 bases from V and 1 from J; bases not matched to a gene: 10. CDR3 length: 17 residues. The CDR3 DNA sequence: TGTGCCAGCAGTATAGGGAGGAGCGGGGGGTCCTACAATGAGCAGTTCTTC. Amino acids: CASSIGRSGGSYNEQFF. Full variable domain (remainder filled in from reference TRBV7-2 and TRBJ2-1): GAGVSQSPSNKVTEKGKDVELRCDPISGHTALYWYRQSLGQGLEFLIYFQGNSAPDKSGLPSDRFSAERTGGSVSTLTIQRTQQEDSAVYLCASSIGRSGGSYNEQFFGPGTRLTVL.

V and J are TRBV5-1 and TRBJ2-2; 8 nucleotides line up with TRBD1. Trimming removed 4 bases from V and 4 bases from J; junction bases left unmatched: 6. The CDR3 is 15 residues long. CDR1 is SGHRS, CDR2 YFSETQ, per germline. The CDR3 nucleotides are TGCGCCAGCAGCCGGACAGGGAAGATCACCGGGGAGCTGTTTTTT. Translated: CASSRTGKITGELFF.

J is TRBJ2-1 and V is TRBV12-5; 9 nucleotides align to TRBD2. Germline CDR1 is LGHNT and CDR2 is FRNRAP. The CDR3 covers 19 residues. With V trimmed by 6 bases and J by 7 bases, 22 bases remained unmatched. The CDR3 region is CASGFFDRARGLAGNEQFF. The CDR3 DNA is TGTGCTAGTGGATTCTTCGACAGGGCCAGAGGCCTAGCGGGGAATGAGCAGTTCTTC.

Turning to this clone: A read error may produce the germline difference seen at one junction end. CDR3 residues: CASREGSRVGNQPQHF. The CDR3 DNA is TGTGCCAGCAGGGAAGGGTCGCGCGTGGGCAATCAGCCCCAGCATTTT. V and J are TRBV6-1 and TRBJ1-5; D not certain. Germline V gene data show CDR1 as MNHNS and CDR2 as SASEGT. The CDR3 runs to 16 residues.

V is TRBV11-2 and J is TRBJ2-1, with a possible D match to TRBD2 (6 bases). Germline V gene data show CDR1 as SGHAT and CDR2 as FQNNGV. The CDR3 sequence is 14 residues long. V was trimmed by 1 base and J by 6 bases, leaving 10 bases between them. CDR3 nucleotide sequence: TGTGCCAGCAGCTTAGTCCGCGGGGCCAATGAGCAGTTCTTC. This gives the protein CASSLVRGANEQFF.

This chain connects TRBV4-3 to TRBJ1-5, with 9 bases that match TRBD1. The CDR3 has 15 residues. V lost 1 base, J lost 7 bases, and 5 bases stayed unmatched. Germline-derived CDR1 and CDR2 are LGHNA and YSLEER. In DNA form, the CDR3 reads TGCGCCAGCAGCCAAGTACCGGACAGGGGACAGCCCCAGCATTTT. Translated, it gives CASSQVPDRGQPQHF.

J is TRBJ1-3 and V is TRBV7-6, with 7 nucleotides matching TRBD1. The CDR3 contains 15 residues. The germline CDR1 and CDR2 sequences are SGHVS and FNYEAQ. J gave up 0 bases and V 5 bases, and 4 bases lay outside the gene matches. This chain's CDR3 is CASSQQGFSGNTIYF. The CDR3 nucleotides are TGTGCCAGCAGCCAACAGGGGTTCTCTGGAAACACCATATATTTT.

The chain recombines TRBV6-6 with TRBJ2-5, with 7 bases lining up with TRBD1. The J call could be wrong; TRBJ2-7 is a better fit for the DNA end. This CDR3 has 14 residues. Germline V gives CDR1 MNHNY, CDR2 SVGAGI (reference sequence). The CDR3 sequence: CASTAPTQGNEQYF. The CDR3 DNA reads TGTGCCAGCACTGCCCCCACACAGGGGAACGAGCAGTACTTC.

This chain uses TRBV4-3 with TRBJ2-7, with 9 bases lining up with TRBD1. Germline assignment: CDR1 LGHNA and CDR2 YSLEER. The CDR3 length is 17 residues. Losses at the gene ends were 1 base for V and 5 bases for J; bases not matched to a gene: 12. This chain's CDR3 is CASSQVPLGQGLHEQYF. The CDR3 coding sequence is TGCGCCAGCAGCCAAGTCCCATTGGGACAGGGACTCCACGAGCAGTACTTC.

The chain has TRBV7-2 and TRBJ2-1, with D perhaps matching TRBD2 (6 bases). The germline CDR1 and CDR2 sequences are SGHTA and FQGNSA. This CDR3 is built from 18 residues. The germline V and J ends were trimmed by 1 base and 4 bases, with 20 bases remaining between them. The CDR3 DNA sequence: TGTGCCAGCAGCTTAGGAGGGTCGGGGGTAAATAGGTACAATGAGCAGTTCTTC. Translated: CASSLGGSGVNRYNEQFF.

This chain links TRBV28 with TRBJ1-5; maybe TRBD1 (6 bases). The CDR3 is 15 residues long. Trimming took 6 bases from V and 0 from J, leaving 12 bases between them. Germline V gives CDR1 MDHEN, CDR2 SYDVKM. Written as DNA, the CDR3 is TGTGCCAGCAGGCCTCAAGGGGGTAGCAATCAGCCCCAGCATTTT. It translates to CASRPQGGSNQPQHF.

The V and J genes are TRBV9 and TRBJ2-2, with 10 bases matching TRBD1. V was pared by 4 bases and J by 4 bases, with 4 bases of the junction left unmatched. The CDR3 runs to 15 residues. Germline CDR1 and CDR2: SGDLS and YYNGEE. In DNA, the CDR3 is TGTGCCAGCAGCACCCGGGACAGGGGCACCGGGGAGCTGTTTTTT. Translation gives CASSTRDRGTGELFF.

The gene calls are TRBV6-5 and TRBJ1-6; unclear D gene. CDR1 and CDR2 (germline): MNHEY, SVGAGI. Deletions cut 3 bases from V and 6 bases from J, with 9 bases between. The CDR3 spans 14 residues. The CDR3 loop is CASSYGLTNSPLHF. The CDR3 bases are TGTGCCAGCAGTTATGGGCTGACTAATTCACCCCTCCACTTT.

The chain joins TRBV9 to TRBJ1-5, with a tentative D call TRBD1 (5 bases). The length of the CDR3 is 15 residues. CDR1 and CDR2 from the germline V gene are SGDLS and YYNGEE. With 0 bases removed from V and 5 bases from J, the gap between germline ends came to 12 bases. The CDR3 reads CASSVGGRADQPQHF. The CDR3 DNA reads as TGTGCCAGCAGCGTAGGAGGCAGGGCCGATCAGCCCCAGCATTTT.

In its sample, this clone was seen once. This rearrangement joins TRBV5-1 to TRBJ2-5, with 7 bases fitting TRBD1. V was pared by 4 bases and J by 4 bases, with 7 bases of the junction left unmatched. The V gene's germline CDR1 is SGHRS and CDR2 YFSETQ. This CDR3 region has 14 residues. CDR3 residues: CASSPQGNRETQYF. In nucleotides, the CDR3 is TGCGCCAGCAGCCCACAGGGGAACAGAGAGACCCAGTACTTC.

As concerns this clone: This sample also contains other DNA sequences that code for the same CDR3. The chain recombines TRBV9 with TRBJ1-2; 10 nucleotides line up with TRBD1. CDR3 length: 15 amino acids. Germline V gene data show CDR1 as SGDLS and CDR2 as YYNGEE. The V and J ends lost 0 bases and 5 bases, in that order; junction bases with no gene match: 4. The chain's CDR3 is CASSVGTGGGYGYTF. The CDR3 DNA reads as TGTGCCAGCAGCGTAGGGACAGGGGGGGGATATGGCTACACCTTC.

The chain couples TRBV30 to TRBJ1-6, with TRBD1 matching over 7 bases. This CDR3 spans 17 amino acids. J gave up 4 bases and V 3 bases, and 12 bases lay outside the gene matches. Germline values: CDR1 GTSNPN, CDR2 SVGIG (reference sequence). The chain's CDR3 is CAWSNPTGTIYNSPLHF. In DNA, the CDR3 is TGTGCCTGGAGCAATCCGACAGGGACCATATATAATTCACCCCTCCACTTT.

This clone was seen a handful of times. This sequence joins TRBV4-2 and TRBJ2-4, with D perhaps TRBD1 (5 bases). Germline V gives CDR1 LGHNA, CDR2 YNFKEQ. The CDR3 covers 18 residues. V was trimmed by 1 base and J by 1 base, leaving 17 bases between them. As DNA, the CDR3 is TGTGCCAGCAGCCAAGCCCGCGACAGCGCTGGGGCCAAAAACATTCAGTACTTC. Translated: CASSQARDSAGAKNIQYF.

The genes are TRBV28 and TRBJ2-3; D ambiguous. The length of the CDR3 is 13 residues. From germline, CDR1 is MDHEN and CDR2 SYDVKM. The V and J ends lost 3 bases and 4 bases respectively, with 8 bases between them. This CDR3 is CASSLWLADTQYF. CDR3 bases: TGTGCCAGCAGTTTGTGGCTCGCAGATACGCAGTATTTT.

This clone was observed a few times. V gene TRBV11-3 combines with J gene TRBJ1-4; a possible D gene is TRBD1 (5 bases). Germline V gives CDR1 SGHNT, CDR2 YENEEA. CDR3 length: 13 residues. Trimming cost V 5 bases and J 8 bases, with 12 bases left between them. The chain's CDR3 is CASSGTVHEKLFF. CDR3 DNA: TGTGCCAGCAGCGGGACTGTGCACGAAAAACTGTTTTTT.

As for this clone: An end of the junction does not agree with germline; a read error may underlie this. The CDR3 loop is CASSLFISGANGLTF. In DNA, the CDR3 is TGCGCCAGCAGCTTGTTTATCTCTGGGGCCAACGGCCTGACTTTC. The chain recombines TRBV5-1 with TRBJ2-6; D is perhaps TRBD1 (5 bases). CDR3 length equals 15 residues. Germline V gene lookup returns CDR1 SGHRS and CDR2 YFSETQ.